Shown below are 19 T cell receptor beta chains from a single sample sequenced in a study of tumor-infiltrating lymphocytes in primary liver carcinoma. Priming with a constant-region primer yielded TCR beta cDNA from roughly 500 ng total RNA. It was through three nested multiplex PCR rounds of slightly modified ARM-PCR that TCR beta libraries arose. In the first two PCR rounds, TRBV1-TRBV30 forward primers were paired with a C-beta reverse primer, and each round lasted approximately 9 cycles. Via MiXCR, TCRdb re-called the multiplex PCR reads, giving one row per CDR3 protein. The sample contains roughly 330,000 distinct CDR3 sequences, less than 70% of which appear only once. In addition to blood RNA drawn from unsorted whole blood, germline DNA was extracted. Sequenced: peripheral blood. The source of these receptors is a man aged 35 to 55 with primary liver carcinoma and hepatitis B virus infection.

As regards this clonotype: A much larger clone is a single base away; this may be a read error. This chain links TRBV5-4 with TRBJ2-1, with D unresolved. The V and J ends lost 4 bases and 5 bases respectively, with 7 bases between them. The CDR3 extends over 12 amino acids. Germline V gene data show CDR1 as SGHNT and CDR2 as YYREEE (reference sequence). CDR3 amino acids: CASSGSDNEQFF. The CDR3 DNA reads as TGTGCCAGCAGCGGCTCGGACAATGAGCAGTTCTTC.

This clonotype was observed at least ten times. The chain has TRBV4-1 and TRBJ1-6; TRBD1 might be the D (6 bases). Between the trimmed V and J ends, which lost 4 bases and 7 bases, there was a span of 11 bases. Germline assignment: CDR1 MGHRA and CDR2 YSYEKL. The CDR3 is made up of 14 amino acids. CDR3 DNA: TGCGCCAGCAGCCTACAGGGTATCAATTCACCCCTCCACTTT. It yields the protein CASSLQGINSPLHF.

This clonotype was recorded a few times. Possible read error: a much larger clone is one base away. V and J are TRBV29-1 and TRBJ2-3; perhaps TRBD2 as D (5 bases). This CDR3 comprises 14 residues. Germline V lookup: CDR1 SQVTM, CDR2 ANQGSEA. Trimming removed 1 base from V and 2 bases from J, with 10 bases in between. As DNA, the CDR3 is TGCAGCGTTGAAGTTGCAGCGGCCACAGATACGCAGTATTTT. Amino acid sequence: CSVEVAAATDTQYF.

The sample holds one count of this clonotype. A read error is likely, as this CDR3 ends without the conserved phenylalanine or tryptophan. The chain carries TRBV20-1 and TRBJ1-2; D ambiguous. Germline assignment: CDR1 DFQATT and CDR2 SNEGSKA (reference sequence). The CDR3 is made up of 12 amino acids. Trimming pared 4 bases from V and 2 bases from J, leaving 8 bases between. The CDR3, as DNA: TGCAGTGCTACGAACGCCAACTATGGCTACACCATC. It translates to CSATNANYGYTI.

This clonotype was counted a few times. The chain has TRBV30 and TRBJ2-1, with D possibly being TRBD2 (5 bases). CDR3 size: 18 residues. Germline V gene data show CDR1 as GTSNPN and CDR2 as SVGIG (reference sequence). The V end was cut by 1 base, the J end by 0 bases, with 19 bases between. CDR3 sequence reads: CAWSGPLLALSSYNEQFF. Here the CDR3 DNA reads TGTGCCTGGAGTGGGCCCCTCTTAGCGCTGAGCTCCTACAATGAGCAGTTCTTC.

This clonotype was seen many times. The V gene is TRBV10-2, the J gene TRBJ2-7, with 7 bases that match TRBD1. This CDR3 contains 13 residues. Germline trimming cut 6 bases from V and 3 bases from J; bases unmatched to any gene: 5. Germline lookup yields CDR1 WSHSY and CDR2 SAAADI. CDR3 sequence reads: CASSRQGRYEQYF. CDR3 in DNA: TGCGCCAGCAGCCGACAGGGTCGCTACGAGCAGTACTTC.

This chain links TRBV7-9 with TRBJ1-2; D is possibly TRBD1 (5 bases). There are 15 residues in the CDR3. The V gene's germline CDR1 is SEHNR and CDR2 FQNEAQ (reference sequence). Trimming took 8 bases from V and 1 from J, leaving 17 bases between them. The CDR3 region has the DNA TGTGCCAGCGGCCTTCCCGGGGGGGATAACTATGGCTACACCTTC. As protein: CASGLPGGDNYGYTF.

Turning to this clonotype: An end of the junction differs from the germline gene, which may be a read error. The chain carries TRBV4-2 and TRBJ2-3; 10 positions match TRBD2. Germline CDR1 and CDR2: LGHNA and YNFKEQ. This CDR3 has 15 residues. CDR3 residues: CPSSPTGTSADTQYF. Written as DNA, the CDR3 is TGTCCCAGCAGCCCAACCGGGACTAGCGCAGATACGCAGTATTTT.

In its sample, this clonotype is medium-sized. The CDR3 bases are TGTGCCAGCAGCTTAGATAGCGGACAGCCCCAGCATTTT. Its protein is CASSLDSGQPQHF. J is TRBJ1-5 and V is TRBV11-2; D ambiguous. Germline CDR1 reads SGHAT; CDR2 reads FQNNGV. With 0 bases removed from V and 7 bases from J, the gap between germline ends came to 7 bases. The CDR3 has 13 amino acids.

The table lists this clonotype with a few counts. This may be a read error, as it is one base from a much larger clone. Given the absence of the conserved phenylalanine or tryptophan at the CDR3 end, a read error is likely. J is TRBJ2-6 and V is TRBV6-2 or TRBV6-3; no clear D gene. The CDR3 extends over 15 amino acids. Trimming stripped 7 bases from V and 4 bases from J, with 14 bases between. CDR1 and CDR2 (germline): MNHEY, SVGEGT. CDR3 nucleotide sequence: TGTGCCAGCAATCTGGCAGTTCCCGGGGCCAACGTCCTGACTTTA. This gives the protein CASNLAVPGANVLTL.

This clonotype has just one count. At one end, the junction sequence differs from germline, possibly due to a read error. This sequence joins TRBV29-1 and TRBJ1-2, with TRBD1 matching 7 bases. The CDR3 is made up of 12 amino acids. Looked up from germline, CDR1 is SQVTM and CDR2 is ANQGSEA. This chain's CDR3 is CSAIDRVYGYNF. CDR3 DNA: TGCAGCGCCATCGACAGGGTCTATGGCTACAACTTC.

A remark on this clonotype: Just one base apart from a much larger clone, this may be a read error. J is TRBJ2-5 and V is TRBV6-5, with a possible D match to TRBD1 (5 bases). This CDR3 has 14 residues. Germline CDR1 and CDR2: MNHEY and SVGAGI. CDR3 coding DNA: TGTGCCAGCAATTACTACGACAGTCCCGAGACCCAGTACTTC. Translated, it gives CASNYYDSPETQYF.

This CDR3 reads CASSKHGGAVDQPQHF. The CDR3 DNA follows: TGTGCCAGCAGCAAACATGGAGGGGCGGTGGATCAGCCCCAGCATTTT. This sequence joins TRBV21-1 and TRBJ1-5; the table's D call, TRBD1, was not checked against the DNA. TRBV21-1 is listed as a pseudogene. The CDR3 runs 16 residues.

Comment on this clonotype: This may stem from a read error, because a much larger clone lies one nucleotide away. This chain connects TRBV6-2 or TRBV6-3 to TRBJ2-3; D gene ambiguous. Germline V gene data show CDR1 as MNHEY and CDR2 as SVGEGT. The CDR3 covers 13 residues. For the CDR3, the DNA is TGTGCCAGCAAGCAACTAATCACAGATACGCGGTATTTT. The encoded protein is CASKQLITDTRYF.

Concerning this clonotype: One base away lies a much larger clone, so this may be a sequencing read error. The CDR3 does not close with the conserved phenylalanine or tryptophan, likely indicating a read error. V and J are TRBV6-6 and TRBJ1-1, with D uncertain. V was clipped by 0 bases and J by 0 bases, with 5 bases between them. Germline V gives CDR1 MNHNY, CDR2 SVGAGI (reference sequence). CDR3 length equals 14 residues. CDR3: CASSYSPLNTEAFS. The CDR3 bases are TGTGCCAGCAGTTACTCTCCGCTGAACACTGAAGCTTTCTCT.

About this clonotype itself: The germline gene is not matched at one end of the junction; a read error may be the cause. This chain joins TRBV5-5 and TRBJ2-1; D remains ambiguous. This CDR3 has 14 amino acids. The germline gives CDR1 SGHKS, CDR2 YYEKEE (reference sequence). The CDR3 sequence: CASSLVGRANELFF. The DNA of the CDR3 is TGTGCCAGCAGCTTGGTTGGCCGTGCGAATGAGCTGTTCTTC. Variable domain in full (rest from reference TRBV5-5 and TRBJ2-1): DAGVTQSPTHLIKTRGQQVTLRCSPISGHKSVSWYQQVLGQGPQFIFQYYEKEERGRGNFPDRFSARQFPNYSSELNVNALLLGDSALYLCASSLVGRANELFFGPGTRLTVL.

This chain joins TRBV10-3 and TRBJ1-6; TRBD1 matches at 9 bases. This CDR3 comprises 15 residues. J was trimmed by 6 bases and V by 7 bases; bases with no gene match: 7. Germline CDR1 reads ENHRY; CDR2 reads SYGVKD. The CDR3 bases are TGTGCCATCACTAGGGACAGGGCAGTTAATTCACCCCTCCACTTT. Protein: CAITRDRAVNSPLHF.

The sample holds many counts of this clonotype. This sequence joins TRBV5-5 and TRBJ2-7; D may be TRBD2 (6 bases). There are 15 residues in the CDR3. Trimming cost V 1 base and J 7 bases, with 18 bases left between them. Germline CDR1 and CDR2: SGHKS and YYEKEE (reference sequence). As DNA, the CDR3 is TGTGCCAGCAGCTTGTCCGGGACTCCTGAAGGTGAGCAGTACTTC. The encoded protein is CASSLSGTPEGEQYF.

Worth noting for this clonotype: Since a much larger clone is just one base distant, this may be a read error. V and J are TRBV12-5 and TRBJ2-7; D is perhaps TRBD2 (6 bases). The CDR3 spans 8 residues. The V gene's germline CDR1 is LGHNT and CDR2 FRNRAP. CDR3 sequence reads: CEDYEHYF. The CDR3 nucleotides read TGCGAGGACTACGAGCACTACTTC.